The 18 T cell receptor beta chains listed next were all sequenced from one sample in a study of T cells after yellow fever vaccination. TCRdb processed the 5' RACE reads anew with MiXCR; each CDR3 protein has one entry. There are about 360,000 distinct CDR3 sequences in the sample; 6.2% occur only once, and about 15% lies in the top ten. Here the sequenced sample was PBMCs, taken 5 days after the yellow fever booster vaccination. Receptors originate from a man aged 25 to 40 who received the YFV17D yellow fever vaccine.

This rearrangement joins TRBV5-1 to TRBJ1-1; D perhaps matches TRBD1 (5 bases). CDR3 length: 15 amino acids. V lost 0 bases to trimming and J lost 4 bases, with 13 bases between them. Germline V lookup: CDR1 SGHRS, CDR2 YFSETQ. CDR3 amino acids: CASSLDGGVGTEAFF. In DNA form, the CDR3 reads TGCGCCAGCAGCTTGGATGGGGGTGTTGGCACTGAAGCTTTCTTT.

The chain couples TRBV25-1 to TRBJ2-3, with 8 bases aligning to TRBD1. Germline-derived CDR1 and CDR2 are MGHDK and SYGVNS. The CDR3 is 15 residues long. J gave up 2 bases and V 6 bases, and 7 bases lay outside the gene matches. CDR3 in DNA: TGTGCCAGCAGCCGCCGGACAGGGACCACAGATACGCAGTATTTT. This translates into CASSRRTGTTDTQYF.

This clonotype occurred a few times. The chain has TRBV14 and TRBJ2-3; D is possibly TRBD1 or TRBD2 (5 bases each). There are 15 residues in the CDR3. Per the germline V gene, CDR1 is SGHDN and CDR2 is FVKESK. Trimming took 0 bases from V and 2 from J, leaving 9 bases between them. This CDR3 is CASSQDWGPTDTQYF. CDR3 nucleotide sequence: TGTGCCAGCAGCCAAGATTGGGGACCCACAGATACGCAGTATTTT.

Ten or more counts support this clonotype. The rearrangement joins TRBV29-1 to TRBJ2-3; 8 nucleotides align to TRBD1. CDR1 and CDR2 from the germline V gene are SQVTM and ANQGSEA. The V gene end was trimmed by 6 bases and the J gene end by 5 bases; junction bases not matched to a gene: 10. The CDR3 has 14 residues. The CDR3 loop reads CSVAAGGVQDTQYF. CDR3 in DNA: TGCAGCGTGGCCGCAGGGGGCGTTCAAGATACGCAGTATTTT.

This clonotype has a handful of counts. V and J are TRBV7-9 and TRBJ1-1; D ambiguous. This CDR3 has 12 residues. The germline CDR1 and CDR2 sequences are SEHNR and FQNEAQ (reference sequence). The V end lost 5 bases, the J end lost 7 bases, and 11 bases lay between the germline ends. CDR3 bases: TGTGCCAGCAGCGCGACCGGGAATGAAGCTTTCTTT. This translates into CASSATGNEAFF. Combining the CDR3 with reference TRBV7-9 and TRBJ1-1 gives the whole variable domain DTGVSQNPRHKITKRGQNVTFRCDPISEHNRLYWYRQTLGQGPEFLTYFQNEAQLEKSRLLSDRFSAERPKGSFSTLEIQRTEQGDSAMYLCASSATGNEAFFGQGTRLTVV.

This chain links TRBV12-3 or TRBV12-4 with TRBJ1-1; D remains unclear. V gave up 4 bases and J gave up 9 bases, with 12 bases separating them. The CDR3 covers 12 residues. The CDR3 spells CASSSARPKAFF. In DNA form, the CDR3 reads TGTGCCAGCAGTTCCGCTAGGCCCAAAGCTTTCTTT.

This clonotype was seen a handful of times. The chain uses TRBV19 and TRBJ1-2, with a tentative D call TRBD1 (5 bases). Germline V gene sequence: CDR1 LNHDA, CDR2 SQIVND (reference sequence). CDR3 length: 15 residues. With 6 bases removed from V and 3 bases from J, the gap between germline ends came to 17 bases. CDR3 DNA: TGTGCCAGTAGCCGTGGGACGGGCCCGTACTATGGCTACACCTTC. It encodes CASSRGTGPYYGYTF.

The chain carries TRBV7-2 and TRBJ2-4, with D possibly called TRBD1 or TRBD2 (6 bases each). CDR3 length: 14 residues. The germline V and J ends were trimmed by 1 base and 9 bases, with 13 bases remaining between them. CDR1 and CDR2 (germline): SGHTA, FQGNSA. The CDR3 sequence: CASSLGTKGGIQYF. CDR3 sequence (DNA): TGTGCCAGCAGCTTAGGGACTAAAGGGGGCATTCAGTACTTC.

In its sample, this clonotype was seen many times. The chain employs TRBV12-3 or TRBV12-4 and TRBJ2-2; 11 nucleotides align to TRBD2. J was trimmed by 8 bases and V by 6 bases; bases with no gene match: 5. The CDR3 is 14 amino acids. As DNA, the CDR3 is TGTGCCAGCAGCCTAGCGGGAGGCGGAGGGGAGCTGTTTTTT. It encodes CASSLAGGGGELFF.

V is TRBV12-3 or TRBV12-4 and J is TRBJ2-1; 10 nucleotides agree with TRBD2. CDR3 length: 15 amino acids. V lost 5 bases and J lost 10; bases outside the gene matches: 11. This CDR3 is CASSTPGLAMGEQFF. CDR3 DNA: TGTGCCAGCAGTACACCGGGACTAGCGATGGGAGAGCAGTTCTTC.

This clonotype came up a few times. The V and J genes are TRBV29-1 and TRBJ2-7; 9 bases fit TRBD1. The J segment lost 3 bases and the V segment lost 6 bases, leaving 9 bases of the junction unmatched. The CDR3 loop spans 14 amino acids. Germline V lookup: CDR1 SQVTM, CDR2 ANQGSEA. The CDR3 reads CSVNPGTGNYEQYF. The CDR3 DNA follows: TGCAGCGTAAACCCCGGGACAGGGAACTACGAGCAGTACTTC.

This clonotype was observed at least ten times. V gene TRBV29-1 combines with J gene TRBJ2-3; 11 bases line up with TRBD2. Germline assignment: CDR1 SQVTM and CDR2 ANQGSEA. The CDR3 is 16 residues long. The ends lost 0 bases at V and 5 bases at J; junction bases unmatched: 7. The CDR3 nucleotides read TGCAGCGTTGAAGATCCCCTAGCGGGAGGCGGAGATACGCAGTATTTT. The encoded protein is CSVEDPLAGGGDTQYF.

A few counts support this clonotype. This chain links TRBV15 with TRBJ2-2; tentative D call: TRBD2 (5 bases). V was pared by 5 bases and J by 5 bases, with 9 bases between. There are 13 residues in the CDR3. Germline assignment: CDR1 LNHNV and CDR2 YYDKDF (reference sequence). The CDR3 loop reads CATSPRLTGELFF. The DNA of the CDR3 is TGTGCCACCAGCCCCAGACTAACCGGGGAGCTGTTTTTT.

This clonotype has a handful of counts. The chain recombines TRBV6-1 with TRBJ2-6; TRBD1 might be the D (5 bases). CDR1 MNHNS and CDR2 SASEGT come from the germline V gene. V was cut by 6 bases and J by 2 bases, with 11 bases left in between. CDR3 size: 15 residues. CDR3 in DNA: TGTGCCAGCAGAAATGGACAAGCTGGGGCCAACGTCCTGACTTTC. This codes for CASRNGQAGANVLTF.

V and J are TRBV30 and TRBJ2-1, with a weak D call TRBD1 (6 bases). The CDR3 loop spans 15 amino acids. Trimming left V 4 bases short and J 6 bases short, with 19 bases between. Germline CDR1 GTSNPN, CDR2 SVGIG (reference sequence). The CDR3 protein is CAWKTQAGGGNEQFF. CDR3 nucleotide sequence: TGTGCCTGGAAGACCCAGGCTGGGGGCGGCAATGAGCAGTTCTTC.

The J gene is TRBJ2-7, the V gene TRBV5-5; 8 positions match TRBD1. This CDR3 contains 14 residues. The germline CDR1 and CDR2 sequences are SGHKS and YYEKEE (reference sequence). V shed 4 bases and J 4 bases; nucleotides not matched to a gene: 7. The CDR3 loop reads CASSVDRAPYEQYF. CDR3 in DNA: TGTGCCAGCAGCGTGGACAGGGCACCTTACGAGCAGTACTTC.

Many counts were recorded for this clonotype. V and J are TRBV7-8 and TRBJ2-3; a weak D match, TRBD1 (5 bases). The V and J ends lost 2 bases and 2 bases respectively, with 14 bases between them. The CDR3 is 16 residues long. From germline, CDR1 is SGHVS and CDR2 FQNEAQ. The DNA for the CDR3 is TGTGCCAGCAGCTTAAGGGGAAGCCCACTCACAGATACGCAGTATTTT. Translated, it gives CASSLRGSPLTDTQYF. Filled out from reference TRBV7-8 and TRBJ2-3, the complete variable domain reads GAGVSQSPRYKVAKRGQDVALRCDPISGHVSLFWYQQALGQGPEFLTYFQNEAQLDKSGLPSDRFFAERPEGSVSTLKIQRTQQEDSAVYLCASSLRGSPLTDTQYFGPGTRLTVL.

This clonotype was seen ten or more times. V gene TRBV7-2 combines with J gene TRBJ1-1; the D is unclear. This CDR3 is built from 12 residues. V lost 3 bases and J lost 5, with 7 bases in between. CDR1 is SGHTA and CDR2 is FQGNSA in the germline V gene. CDR3 sequence reads: CASSFDGTEAFF. CDR3 in DNA: TGTGCCAGCAGCTTCGACGGGACTGAAGCTTTCTTT.